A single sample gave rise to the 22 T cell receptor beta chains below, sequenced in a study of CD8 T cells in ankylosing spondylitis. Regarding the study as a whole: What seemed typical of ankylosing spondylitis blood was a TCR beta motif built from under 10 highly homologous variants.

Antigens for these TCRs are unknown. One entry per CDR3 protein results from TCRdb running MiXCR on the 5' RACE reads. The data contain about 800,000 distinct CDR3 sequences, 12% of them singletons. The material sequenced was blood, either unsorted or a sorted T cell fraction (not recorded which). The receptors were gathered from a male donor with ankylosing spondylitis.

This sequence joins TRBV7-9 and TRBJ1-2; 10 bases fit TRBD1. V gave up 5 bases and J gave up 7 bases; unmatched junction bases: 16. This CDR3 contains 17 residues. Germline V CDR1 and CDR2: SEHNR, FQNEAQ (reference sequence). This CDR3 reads CASSTPRRDRGRSGYTF. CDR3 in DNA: TGTGCCAGCAGCACCCCCCGGCGGGACAGGGGCCGTTCTGGCTACACCTTC.

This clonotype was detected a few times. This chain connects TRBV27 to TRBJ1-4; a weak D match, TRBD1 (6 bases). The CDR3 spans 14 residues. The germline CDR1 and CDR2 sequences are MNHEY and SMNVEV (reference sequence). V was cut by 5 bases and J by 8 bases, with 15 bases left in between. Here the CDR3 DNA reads TGTGCCAGCAGTCAAACAGGGCAAGGCGAAAAACTGTTTTTT. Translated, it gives CASSQTGQGEKLFF. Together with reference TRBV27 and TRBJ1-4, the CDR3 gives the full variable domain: EAQVTQNPRYLITVTGKKLTVTCSQNMNHEYMSWYRQDPGLGLRQIYYSMNVEVTDKGDVPEGYKVSRKEKRNFPLILESPSPNQTSLYFCASSQTGQGEKLFFGSGTQLSVL.

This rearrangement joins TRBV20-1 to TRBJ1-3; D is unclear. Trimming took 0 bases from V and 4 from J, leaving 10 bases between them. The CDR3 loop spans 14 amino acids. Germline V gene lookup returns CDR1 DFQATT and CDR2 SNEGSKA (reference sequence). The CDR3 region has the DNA TGCAGTGCTAGAGATCGGTTGAGAGGAAACACCATATATTTT. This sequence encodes CSARDRLRGNTIYF.

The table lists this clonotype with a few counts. CDR3 nucleotides: TGTGCCAGCAGCATGTACTACGAGCAGTACTTC. Translating gives CASSMYYEQYF. The genes are TRBV7-9 and TRBJ2-7; no definite D call. The CDR3 length is 11 residues. Germline V gives CDR1 SEHNR, CDR2 FQNEAQ (reference sequence). The V and J ends lost 5 bases and 3 bases respectively, with 5 bases between them.

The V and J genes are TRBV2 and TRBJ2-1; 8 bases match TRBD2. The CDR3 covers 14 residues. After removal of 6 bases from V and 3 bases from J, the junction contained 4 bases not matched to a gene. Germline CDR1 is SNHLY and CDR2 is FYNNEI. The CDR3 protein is CASRVAGRYNEQFF. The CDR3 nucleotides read TGTGCCAGCAGAGTAGCGGGACGCTACAATGAGCAGTTCTTC.

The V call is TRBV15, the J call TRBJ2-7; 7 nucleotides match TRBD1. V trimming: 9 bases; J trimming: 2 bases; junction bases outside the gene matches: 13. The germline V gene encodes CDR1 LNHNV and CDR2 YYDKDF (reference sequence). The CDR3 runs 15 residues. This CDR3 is CATSPAGTVTYEQYF. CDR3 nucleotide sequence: TGTGCCACAAGTCCGGCCGGGACAGTAACCTACGAGCAGTACTTC.

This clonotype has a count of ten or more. DNA of the CDR3: TGCAGTGCCCTTTTCTCCTACAGGGGCCACGAGCAGTACTTC. It is translated as CSALFSYRGHEQYF. The V gene is TRBV20-1, the J gene TRBJ2-7; 7 nucleotides match TRBD1. CDR1 and CDR2 (germline): DFQATT, SNEGSKA (reference sequence). The CDR3 runs to 14 residues. Trimming removed 6 bases from V and 5 bases from J; junction bases left unmatched: 13.

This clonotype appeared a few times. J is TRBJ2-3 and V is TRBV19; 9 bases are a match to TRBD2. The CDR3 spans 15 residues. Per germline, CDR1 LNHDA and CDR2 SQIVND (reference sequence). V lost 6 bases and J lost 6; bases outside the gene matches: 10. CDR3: CASRLTSGLSDTQYF. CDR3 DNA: TGTGCCAGTAGATTGACTAGCGGCCTCAGTGATACGCAGTATTTT.

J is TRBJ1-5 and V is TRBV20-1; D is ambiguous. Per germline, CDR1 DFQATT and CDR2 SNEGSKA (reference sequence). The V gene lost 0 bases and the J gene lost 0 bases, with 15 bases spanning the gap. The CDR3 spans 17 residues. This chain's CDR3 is CSARDVRLANSNQPQHF. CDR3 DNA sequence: TGCAGTGCTAGAGATGTCCGACTGGCAAATAGCAATCAGCCCCAGCATTTT.

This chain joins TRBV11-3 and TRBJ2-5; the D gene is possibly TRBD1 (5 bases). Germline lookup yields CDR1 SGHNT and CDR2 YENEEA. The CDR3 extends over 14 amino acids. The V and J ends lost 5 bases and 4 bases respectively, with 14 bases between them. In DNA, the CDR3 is TGTGCCAGCAGCCCACGAGACAGTTCAGAGACCCAGTACTTC. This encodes CASSPRDSSETQYF.

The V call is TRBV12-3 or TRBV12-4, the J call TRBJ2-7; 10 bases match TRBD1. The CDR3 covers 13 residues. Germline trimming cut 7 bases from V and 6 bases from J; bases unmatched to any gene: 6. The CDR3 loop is CASIGTGVSEQYF. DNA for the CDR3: TGTGCCAGCATAGGGACAGGGGTCTCCGAGCAGTACTTC.

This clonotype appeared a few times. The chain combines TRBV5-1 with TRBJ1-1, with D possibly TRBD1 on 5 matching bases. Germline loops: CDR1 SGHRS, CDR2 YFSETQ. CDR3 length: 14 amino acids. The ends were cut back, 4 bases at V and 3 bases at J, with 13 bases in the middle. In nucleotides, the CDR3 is TGCGCCAGCAGCCCTCTTCCAGGGCACACTGAAGCTTTCTTT. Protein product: CASSPLPGHTEAFF.

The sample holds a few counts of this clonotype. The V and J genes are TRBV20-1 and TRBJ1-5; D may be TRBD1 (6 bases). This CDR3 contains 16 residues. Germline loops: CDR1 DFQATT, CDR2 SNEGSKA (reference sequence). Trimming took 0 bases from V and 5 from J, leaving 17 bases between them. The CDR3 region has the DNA TGCAGTGCTAGAGACCGGGGGGGCTCCTTTTATCAGCCCCAGCATTTT. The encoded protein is CSARDRGGSFYQPQHF.

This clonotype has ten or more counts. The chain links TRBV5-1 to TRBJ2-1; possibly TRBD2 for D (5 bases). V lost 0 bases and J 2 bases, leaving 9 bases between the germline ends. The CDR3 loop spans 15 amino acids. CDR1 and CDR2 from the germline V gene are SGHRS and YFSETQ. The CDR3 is CASSLGGSTYNEQFF. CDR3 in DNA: TGCGCCAGCAGCTTGGGTGGGAGCACCTACAATGAGCAGTTCTTC.

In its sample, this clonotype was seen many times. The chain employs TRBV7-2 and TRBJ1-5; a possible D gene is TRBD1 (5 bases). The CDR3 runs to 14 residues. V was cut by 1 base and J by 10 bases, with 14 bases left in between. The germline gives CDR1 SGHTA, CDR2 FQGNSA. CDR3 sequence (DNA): TGTGCCAGCAGCTTAGTAGGGGATGGCAGACCCCAGCATTTT. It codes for CASSLVGDGRPQHF. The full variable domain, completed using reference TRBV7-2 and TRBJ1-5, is GAGVSQSPSNKVTEKGKDVELRCDPISGHTALYWYRQSLGQGLEFLIYFQGNSAPDKSGLPSDRFSAERTGGSVSTLTIQRTQQEDSAVYLCASSLVGDGRPQHFGDGTRLSIL.

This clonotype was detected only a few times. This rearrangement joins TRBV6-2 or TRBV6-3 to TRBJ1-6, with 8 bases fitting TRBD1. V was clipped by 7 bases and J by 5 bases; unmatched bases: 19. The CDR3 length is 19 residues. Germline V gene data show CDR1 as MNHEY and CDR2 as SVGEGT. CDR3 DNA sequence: TGTGCCAGCAAGTCCCGACAGGGGAAAATATGGGGGCATAATTCACCCCTCCACTTT. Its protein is CASKSRQGKIWGHNSPLHF.

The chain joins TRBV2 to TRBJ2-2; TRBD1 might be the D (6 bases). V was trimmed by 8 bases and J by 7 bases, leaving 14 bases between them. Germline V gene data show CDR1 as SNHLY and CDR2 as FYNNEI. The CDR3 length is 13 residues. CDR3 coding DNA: TGTGCCAGCTGGGGACAAAGAGACGGGGAGCTGTTTTTT. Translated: CASWGQRDGELFF.

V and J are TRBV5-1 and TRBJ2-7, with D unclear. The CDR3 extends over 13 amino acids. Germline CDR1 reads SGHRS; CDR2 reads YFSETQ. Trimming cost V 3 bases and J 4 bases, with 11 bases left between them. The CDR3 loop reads CASSSDTGYEQYF. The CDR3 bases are TGCGCCAGCAGCTCCGATACCGGGTACGAGCAGTACTTC.

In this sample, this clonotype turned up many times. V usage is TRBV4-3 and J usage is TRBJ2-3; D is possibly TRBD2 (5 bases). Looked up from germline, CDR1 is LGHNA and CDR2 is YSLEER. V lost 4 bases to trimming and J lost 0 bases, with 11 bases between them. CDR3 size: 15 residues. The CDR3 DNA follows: TGCGCCAGCAGCCCTCGCGGAGGCAGCACAGATACGCAGTATTTT. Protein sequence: CASSPRGGSTDTQYF.

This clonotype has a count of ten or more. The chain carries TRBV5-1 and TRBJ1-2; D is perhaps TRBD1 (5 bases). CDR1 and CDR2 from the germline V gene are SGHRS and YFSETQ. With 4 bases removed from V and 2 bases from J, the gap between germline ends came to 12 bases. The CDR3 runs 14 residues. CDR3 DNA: TGCGCCAGCAGCCGGACCGGGACGAACTATGGCTACACCTTC. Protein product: CASSRTGTNYGYTF.

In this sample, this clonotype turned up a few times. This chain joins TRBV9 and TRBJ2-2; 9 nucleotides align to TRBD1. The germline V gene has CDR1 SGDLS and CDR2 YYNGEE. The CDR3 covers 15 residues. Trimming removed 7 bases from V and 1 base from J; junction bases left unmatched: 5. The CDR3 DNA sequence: TGTGCCAGCCTTACGGGACAGGGGAACACCGGGGAGCTGTTTTTT. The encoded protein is CASLTGQGNTGELFF. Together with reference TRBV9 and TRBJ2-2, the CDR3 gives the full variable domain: DSGVTQTPKHLITATGQRVTLRCSPRSGDLSVYWYQQSLDQGLQFLIQYYNGEERAKGNILERFSAQQFPDLHSELNLSSLELGDSALYFCASLTGQGNTGELFFGEGSRLTVL.

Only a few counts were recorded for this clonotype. CDR3 in amino acids: CASSSQGRQNTEAFF. The CDR3 region has the DNA TGTGCCAGCAGCTCCCAGGGACGGCAGAACACTGAAGCTTTCTTT. V and J are TRBV7-2 and TRBJ1-1; D may be TRBD1 (5 bases). Germline CDR1 is SGHTA and CDR2 is FQGNSA. Trimming took off 4 bases at V and 1 base at J, with 13 bases between the two ends. CDR3 length: 15 amino acids.